This T cell receptor (beta chain) was sequenced for a study of blood T cell repertoires in COVID-19. Assay used: immunoSEQ multiplex PCR; TCRdb lists only in-frame clones, some missing. Of roughly 310,000 clones in the sample, roughly 90% were seen once. Per the germline V gene, CDR1 is LGHDT and CDR2 is YNNKEL (reference sequence). V lost 4 bases to trimming and J lost 1 base; unmatched junction nucleotides: 15. There are 19 residues in the CDR3. Sequenced input: peripheral blood. This sequence was found in a woman aged 45-59 years with active or convalescent COVID-19. The gene calls are TRBV3-1 (or the pseudogene TRBV3-2) and TRBJ2-1; 8 bases match TRBD2. The CDR3 reads CASSRFSGGYTGSYNEQFF. In DNA form, the CDR3 reads TGTGCCAGCAGCCGATTCAGCGGGGGTTACACTGGATCCTACAATGAGCAGTTCTTC.